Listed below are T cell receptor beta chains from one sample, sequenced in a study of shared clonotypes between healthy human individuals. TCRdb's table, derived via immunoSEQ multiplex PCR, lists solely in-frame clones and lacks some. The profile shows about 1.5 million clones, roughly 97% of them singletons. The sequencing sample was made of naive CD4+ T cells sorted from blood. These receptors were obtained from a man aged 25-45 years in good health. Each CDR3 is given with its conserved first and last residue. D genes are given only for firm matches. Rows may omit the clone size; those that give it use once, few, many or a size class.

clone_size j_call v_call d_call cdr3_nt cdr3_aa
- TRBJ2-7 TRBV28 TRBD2 TGTGCCAGCAAGATACTAGCGGGAACCAACTACGAGCAGTACTTC CASKILAGTNYEQYF
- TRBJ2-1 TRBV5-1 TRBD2 TGCGCCAGCAGCTTGGGGCTAGCGGGAATCCATGAGCAGTTCTTC CASSLGLAGIHEQFF
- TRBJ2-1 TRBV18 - TGTGCCAGCTCACCTAGTCAGGTCCAGAAGAGGCGGGATGAGCAGTTCTTC CASSPSQVQKRRDEQFF
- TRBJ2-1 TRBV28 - TGTGCCAGTTATATTGGCAGCCGACACAATGAGCAGTTCTTC CASYIGSRHNEQFF
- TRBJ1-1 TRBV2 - TGTGCCAGCAGTCCTTGGGACCGACTGGACACTGAAGCTTTCTTT CASSPWDRLDTEAFF
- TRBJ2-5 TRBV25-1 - TGTGCCAGCAGTGTGGAAAAGGGGGAGACCCAGTACTTC CASSVEKGETQYF
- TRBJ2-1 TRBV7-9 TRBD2 TGTGCCAGCAGCCCCGATGGACTAGTGTTATACAATGAGCAGTTCTTC CASSPDGLVLYNEQFF
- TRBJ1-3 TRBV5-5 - TGTGCCAGCAGCTTGGCGGGGGCTGGAAACACCATATATTTT CASSLAGAGNTIYF
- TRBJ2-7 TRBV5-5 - TGTGCCAGCAGCTTGGGGCAGCTCAGCTCCTACGAGCAGTACTTC CASSLGQLSSYEQYF
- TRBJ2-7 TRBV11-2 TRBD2 TGTGCCAGCAGGCAATGGGGGGGGTCTGACGAGCAGTACTTC CASRQWGGSDEQYF
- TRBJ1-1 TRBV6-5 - TGTGCCAGCAGTTACTTAGGGGAGGGGGCTGAAGCTTTCTTT CASSYLGEGAEAFF
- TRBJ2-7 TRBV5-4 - TGTGCCAGCAGCTTGGAATCCGGCCCCTACGAGCAGTACTTC CASSLESGPYEQYF
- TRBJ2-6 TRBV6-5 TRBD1 TGTGCCAGCAGTCTGACAGGGACTGGGGCCAACGTCCTGACTTTC CASSLTGTGANVLTF
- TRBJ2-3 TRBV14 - TGTGCCAGCAGCCCCCGGGACACCACAGATACGCAGTATTTT CASSPRDTTDTQYF
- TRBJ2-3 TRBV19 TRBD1 TGTGCCAGTAGTATAACCTCCCAAGGGACAGCCACAGATACGCAGTATTTT CASSITSQGTATDTQYF
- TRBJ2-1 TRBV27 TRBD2 TGTGCCAGCGAAATCCGGGGGGGTACCAAGCAGTTCTTC CASEIRGGTKQFF
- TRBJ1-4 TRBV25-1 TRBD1 TGTGCCAGCAGCGACAGGGGAGGTAATGAAAAACTGTTTTTT CASSDRGGNEKLFF
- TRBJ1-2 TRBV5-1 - TGCGCCAGCTCACTGGGCACAGCTAACTATGGCTACACCTTC CASSLGTANYGYTF
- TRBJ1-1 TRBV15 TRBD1 TGTGCCACCAGCAAAGACAGGGTCCCTGAGGCTTTCTTT CATSKDRVPEAFF
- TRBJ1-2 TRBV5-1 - TGCGCCAGCAGCTCAACAGGTGCTCGGTATGGCTACACCTTC CASSSTGARYGYTF
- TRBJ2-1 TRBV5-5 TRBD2 TGTGCCAGCAGCTCCTCTATGGGACTAGCGGGAGCTAGTTGGTACAATGAGCAGTTCTTC CASSSSMGLAGASWYNEQFF
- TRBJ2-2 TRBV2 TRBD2 TGTGCCAGCAGCCTTAGGACTAGCGGGGGGGGCACCGGGGAGCTGTTTTTT CASSLRTSGGGTGELFF
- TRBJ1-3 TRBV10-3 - TGTGCCACATTCCGGGACCCTCTCTCATCTGGAAACACCATATATTTT CATFRDPLSSGNTIYF
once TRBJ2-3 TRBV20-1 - TGCAGTGCTTCTAGCACAGATACGCAGTATTTT CSASSTDTQYF
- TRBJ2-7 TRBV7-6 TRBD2 TGTGCCAGCAGCCTAATCGGACTAGCGAACGAGCAGTACTTC CASSLIGLANEQYF
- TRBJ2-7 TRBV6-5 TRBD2 TGTGCCAGCAGTTCACCTCAAACTAGCGGGAGAATCGAGCAGTACTTC CASSSPQTSGRIEQYF
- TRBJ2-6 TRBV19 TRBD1 TGTGCCAGTAGTATCTTACAGGGGGAAGGGGCCAACGTCCTGACTTTC CASSILQGEGANVLTF